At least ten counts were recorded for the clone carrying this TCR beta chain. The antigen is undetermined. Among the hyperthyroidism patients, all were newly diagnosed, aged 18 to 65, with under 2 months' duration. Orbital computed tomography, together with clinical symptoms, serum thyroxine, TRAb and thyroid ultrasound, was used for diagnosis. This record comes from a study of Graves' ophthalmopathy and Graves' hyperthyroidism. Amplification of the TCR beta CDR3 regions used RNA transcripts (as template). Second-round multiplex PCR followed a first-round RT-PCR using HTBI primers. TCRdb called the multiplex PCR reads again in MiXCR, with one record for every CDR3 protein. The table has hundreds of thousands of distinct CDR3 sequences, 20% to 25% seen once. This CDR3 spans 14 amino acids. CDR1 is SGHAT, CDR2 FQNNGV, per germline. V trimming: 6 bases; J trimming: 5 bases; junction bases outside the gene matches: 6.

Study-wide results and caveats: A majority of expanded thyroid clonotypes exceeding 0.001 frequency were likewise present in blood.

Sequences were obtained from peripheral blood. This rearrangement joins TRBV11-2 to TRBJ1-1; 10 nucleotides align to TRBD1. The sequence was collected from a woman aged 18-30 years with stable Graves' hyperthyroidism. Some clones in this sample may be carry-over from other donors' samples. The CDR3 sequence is CASRRQGARTEAFF. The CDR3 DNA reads TGTGCCAGCAGACGACAGGGGGCGAGGACTGAAGCTTTCTTT.